This record covers a single T cell receptor beta chain. The entry originates in a study of early T cells in non-severe SARS-CoV-2 infection. The ends lost 0 bases at V and 8 bases at J; junction bases unmatched: 13. Germline V gives CDR1 SGHNT, CDR2 YENEEA. The CDR3 length is 17 residues. As part of library construction, unique molecular identifiers were attached to individual cDNA molecules. MiXCR was run by TCRdb on the 5' RACE reads, yielding one entry per CDR3 protein. The sample comprises tens of thousands of distinct CDR3 sequences, roughly 10% of which are singletons, and 5.5% to 7.5% rests with the top ten.

The gene calls are TRBV11-3 and TRBJ2-1, with 7 positions matching TRBD2. The sample comprised whole blood. This TCR was recovered from an adult who was a healthcare worker with PCR-confirmed SARS-CoV-2 infection or an uninfected control (not recorded which). CDR3 sequence: CASSLDPPGAGIDEQFF. The CDR3 region has the DNA TGTGCCAGCAGCTTAGATCCCCCCGGAGCGGGAATCGATGAGCAGTTCTTC.